This passage covers 12 T cell receptor beta chains from one sample sequenced in a study of neurological immune-mediated disorders. MiXCR, run by TCRdb on the 5' RACE reads, gives a single entry per CDR3 protein. The table shows some 10,000 distinct CDR3 sequences, with 20% to 25% occurring only once. The sample consisted of CD8+ T cells from blood. Receptors originate from a woman in her forties with multiple sclerosis.

This clonotype came up many times. This chain links TRBV27 with TRBJ2-3; D uncertain. Trimming removed 5 bases from V and 0 bases from J, with 9 bases in between. Germline CDR1 reads MNHEY; CDR2 reads SMNVEV (reference sequence). The CDR3 contains 14 residues. The CDR3 DNA is TGTGCCAGCAGTCCATCCCCTAGCACAGATACGCAGTATTTT. Amino acids: CASSPSPSTDTQYF.

At least ten counts were recorded for this clonotype. The chain uses TRBV12-3 or TRBV12-4 and TRBJ2-5; the match to TRBD1 covers 7 bases. This CDR3 spans 13 amino acids. Trimming cost V 5 bases and J 2 bases; bases outside gene matches: 2. CDR3 bases: TGTGCCAGCAGTACGGGACAGCAAGAGACCCAGTACTTC. Translating it yields CASSTGQQETQYF.

This clonotype showed up many times. The CDR3 region is CATSQQVNTEAFF. CDR3 DNA sequence: TGTGCCACCAGCCAGCAGGTGAACACTGAAGCTTTCTTT. The chain couples TRBV15 to TRBJ1-1, with D unresolved. CDR1 is LNHNV and CDR2 is YYDKDF in the germline V gene (reference sequence). Between the trimmed V and J ends, which lost 5 bases and 0 bases, there was a span of 7 bases. This CDR3 has 13 amino acids.

CDR3 bases: TGTGCCAGCAGCCAAGATTGGGGGGTCGGCTATGGCTACACCTTC. Protein product: CASSQDWGVGYGYTF. The rearrangement links TRBV3-1 to TRBJ1-2, with a possible D match to TRBD1 (5 bases). V lost 0 bases to trimming and J lost 4 bases, with 12 bases between them. Germline V gene sequence: CDR1 LGHDT, CDR2 YNNKEL (reference sequence). This CDR3 region has 15 residues.

This clonotype appeared many times. CDR3 loop: CASSLLTVSGTGELFF. CDR3 DNA: TGTGCCAGCAGTCTACTGACAGTGTCGGGGACCGGGGAGCTGTTTTTT. This sequence joins TRBV12-3 or TRBV12-4 and TRBJ2-2; D is perhaps TRBD1 or TRBD2 (5 bases each). The V gene lost 5 bases and the J gene lost 5 bases, with 18 bases spanning the gap. The CDR3 extends over 16 amino acids.

This clonotype has a count of ten or more. The V call is TRBV4-2, the J call TRBJ2-3, with unresolved D. Per the germline V gene, CDR1 is LGHNA and CDR2 is YNFKEQ. Trimming shortened V by 0 bases and J by 0 bases, and 16 bases separated the two germline ends. This CDR3 comprises 18 residues. The CDR3, as DNA: TGTGCCAGCAGCCAAGATACGAATATCCTCTTTAGCACAGATACGCAGTATTTT. It translates to CASSQDTNILFSTDTQYF.

This clonotype counts as medium-sized. The chain carries TRBV29-1 and TRBJ2-2; the D gene is possibly TRBD1 (6 bases). Germline-derived CDR1 and CDR2 are SQVTM and ANQGSEA. Trimming took off 4 bases at V and 4 bases at J, with 16 bases between the two ends. The CDR3 length is 15 residues. CDR3 amino acids: CSVVIGQGITGELFF. CDR3 coding DNA: TGCAGCGTTGTCATCGGGCAGGGGATCACCGGGGAGCTGTTTTTT.

There are many counts of this clonotype. The rearrangement links TRBV6-5 to TRBJ1-1, with D tentatively TRBD1 (6 bases). The germline V and J ends were trimmed by 4 bases and 3 bases, with 15 bases remaining between them. Looked up from germline, CDR1 is MNHEY and CDR2 is SVGAGI. The CDR3 has 15 residues. The CDR3 nucleotides read TGTGCCAGCAGTTCGGGGGGGGCCTTCTACACTGAAGCTTTCTTT. The encoded protein is CASSSGGAFYTEAFF.

The chain combines TRBV7-2 with TRBJ1-5; D is perhaps TRBD1 (5 bases). V was shortened by 5 bases and J by 1 base, with 12 bases between the two germline ends. Germline CDR1 reads SGHTA; CDR2 reads FQGNSA. The CDR3 covers 15 residues. This CDR3 is CASSLSGLSNQPQHF. The CDR3, as DNA: TGTGCCAGCAGCCTCTCGGGACTGAGCAATCAGCCCCAGCATTTT.

This chain links TRBV7-2 with TRBJ1-2, with D perhaps matching TRBD1 (5 bases). The CDR3 is made up of 15 amino acids. Germline V gives CDR1 SGHTA, CDR2 FQGNSA. Trimming pared 1 base from V and 4 bases from J, leaving 13 bases between. The CDR3 loop reads CASSLGGGDGYGYTF. DNA of the CDR3: TGTGCCAGCAGCTTAGGCGGGGGGGATGGCTATGGCTACACCTTC.

This clonotype was counted at least ten times. The V call is TRBV20-1, the J call TRBJ2-7; perhaps D is TRBD1 or TRBD2 (6 bases each). V was shortened by 3 bases and J by 5 bases, with 11 bases between the two germline ends. This CDR3 has 12 amino acids. Germline-derived CDR1 and CDR2 are DFQATT and SNEGSKA (reference sequence). CDR3 loop: CSASRGANEQYF. In nucleotides, the CDR3 is TGCAGTGCTAGTAGGGGGGCCAACGAGCAGTACTTC.

The rearrangement links TRBV19 to TRBJ1-2, with no clear D. V lost 6 bases to trimming and J lost 7 bases, with 15 bases between them. Germline V gene sequence: CDR1 LNHDA, CDR2 SQIVND (reference sequence). CDR3 length equals 13 residues. The DNA of the CDR3 is TGTGCCAGTAGCCCCCGGTGGGCGGGTGGCTACACCTTC. Protein sequence: CASSPRWAGGYTF.